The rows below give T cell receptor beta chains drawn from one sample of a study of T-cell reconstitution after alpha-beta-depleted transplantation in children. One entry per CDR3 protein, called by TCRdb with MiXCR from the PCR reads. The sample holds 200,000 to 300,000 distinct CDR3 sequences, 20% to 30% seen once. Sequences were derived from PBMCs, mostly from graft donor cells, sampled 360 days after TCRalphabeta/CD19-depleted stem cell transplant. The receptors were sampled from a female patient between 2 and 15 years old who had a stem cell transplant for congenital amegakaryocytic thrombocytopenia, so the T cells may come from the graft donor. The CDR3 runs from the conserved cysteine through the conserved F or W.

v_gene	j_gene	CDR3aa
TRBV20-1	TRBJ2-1	CSARGLAGGNEQFF
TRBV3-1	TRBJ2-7	CASSQDSRGYEQYF
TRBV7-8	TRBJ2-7	CASSLRGVGQTYEQYF
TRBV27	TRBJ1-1	CASSLSRGDTEAFF
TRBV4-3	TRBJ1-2	CASSQEQEGQGVNYGYTF
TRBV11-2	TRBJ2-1	CASSLSSGLLQFF
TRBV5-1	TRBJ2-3	CQANLPPPDTQYF
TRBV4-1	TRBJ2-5	CASSQEGGLAGGIGGTQYF
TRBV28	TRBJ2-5	CASSQRPGLAQQETQYF
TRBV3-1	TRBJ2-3	CASSQVGSWDTQYF
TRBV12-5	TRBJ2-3	CASGFGPPYTDTQYF
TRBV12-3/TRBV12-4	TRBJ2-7	CASSGLSTDYEQYF
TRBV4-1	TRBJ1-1	CASSIQGAVNTEAFF
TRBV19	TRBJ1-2	CASQGRAANYGYTF
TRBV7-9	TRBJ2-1	CASSASSYNEQFF
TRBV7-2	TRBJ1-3	CASSLLPEGPPGNTIYF
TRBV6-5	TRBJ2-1	CASTGFYNEQFF
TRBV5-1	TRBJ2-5	CASSLAQETQYF
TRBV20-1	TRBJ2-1	CSQRSSYNEQFF
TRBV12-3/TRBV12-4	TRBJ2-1	CASSLKTYTYNEQFF
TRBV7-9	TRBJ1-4	CASSLGHKKLFF
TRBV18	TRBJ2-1	CASSAGLADGEQFF
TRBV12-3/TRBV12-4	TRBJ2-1	CASSLTGWKGEQFF
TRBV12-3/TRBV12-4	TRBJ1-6	CASSTSPGQGAFSPLHF
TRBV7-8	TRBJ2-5	CASSTDRAGPQETQYF
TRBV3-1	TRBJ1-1	CASSQDRDTEAFF
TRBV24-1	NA	CATSDLGGDEQFF
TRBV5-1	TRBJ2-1	CASSLAREGVHNEQFF
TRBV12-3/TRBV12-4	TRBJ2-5	CASSSLSGETQYF
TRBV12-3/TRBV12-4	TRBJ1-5	CASSLTGGYQPQHF
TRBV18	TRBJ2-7	CASSSKGVRITYEQYF
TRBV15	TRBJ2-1	CATSYGLAGIREQFF
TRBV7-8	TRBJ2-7	CASSHTTGRVEQYF
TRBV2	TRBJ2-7	CASNSRDVYEQYF
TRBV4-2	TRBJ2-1	CASSHNTGTWTSGRVHNEQFF
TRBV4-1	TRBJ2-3	CASSQEADTQYF
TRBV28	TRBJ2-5	CASSFSAGRRETQYF
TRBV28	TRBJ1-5	CASSFLRGSNNQPQHF
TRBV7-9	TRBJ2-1	CASSLGGLSYNEQFF
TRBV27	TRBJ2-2	CASSLWEGDIGELFF
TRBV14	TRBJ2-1	CASSNAGKSSYNEQFF
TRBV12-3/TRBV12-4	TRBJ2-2	CASSADITGELFF
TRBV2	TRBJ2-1	CASSETPHNEQFF
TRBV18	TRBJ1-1	CASSPRRRGTGNTEAFF
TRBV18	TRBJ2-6	CASSPIRGFYQPGGTGANVLTF
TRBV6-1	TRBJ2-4	CASSETRGWGVGKNIQYF